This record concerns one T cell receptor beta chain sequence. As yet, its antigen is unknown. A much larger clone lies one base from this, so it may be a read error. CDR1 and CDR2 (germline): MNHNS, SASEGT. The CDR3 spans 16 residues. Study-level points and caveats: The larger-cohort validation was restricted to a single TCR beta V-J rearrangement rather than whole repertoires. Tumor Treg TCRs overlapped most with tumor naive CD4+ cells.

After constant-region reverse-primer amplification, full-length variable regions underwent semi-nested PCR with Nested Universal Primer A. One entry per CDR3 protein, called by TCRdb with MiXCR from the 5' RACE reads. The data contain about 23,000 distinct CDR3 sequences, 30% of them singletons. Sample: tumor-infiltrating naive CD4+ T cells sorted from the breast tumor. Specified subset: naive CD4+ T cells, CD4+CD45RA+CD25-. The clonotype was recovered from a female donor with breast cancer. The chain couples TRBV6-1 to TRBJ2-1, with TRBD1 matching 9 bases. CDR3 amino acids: CASVPGTGNPYNEQLF. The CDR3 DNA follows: TGTGCCAGCGTACCCGGGACAGGGAATCCCTACAATGAGCAGCTCTTC.